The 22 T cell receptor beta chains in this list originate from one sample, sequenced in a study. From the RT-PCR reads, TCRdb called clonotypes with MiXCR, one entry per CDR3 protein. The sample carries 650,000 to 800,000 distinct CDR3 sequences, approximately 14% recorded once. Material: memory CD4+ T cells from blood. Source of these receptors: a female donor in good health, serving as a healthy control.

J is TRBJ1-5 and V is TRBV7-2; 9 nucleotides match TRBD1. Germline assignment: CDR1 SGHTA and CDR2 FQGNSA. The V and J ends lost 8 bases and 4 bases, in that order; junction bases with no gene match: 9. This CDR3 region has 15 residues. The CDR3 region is CASGPGTGWNQPQHF. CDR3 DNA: TGTGCCAGCGGCCCCGGGACAGGGTGGAATCAGCCCCAGCATTTT.

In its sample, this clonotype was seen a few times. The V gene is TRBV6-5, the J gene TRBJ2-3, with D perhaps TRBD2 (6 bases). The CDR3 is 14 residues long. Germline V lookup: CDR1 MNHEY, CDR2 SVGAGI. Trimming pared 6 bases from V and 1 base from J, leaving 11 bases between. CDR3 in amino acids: CASSRLDGTDTQYF. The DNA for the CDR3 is TGTGCCAGCAGCAGACTAGACGGCACAGATACGCAGTATTTT.

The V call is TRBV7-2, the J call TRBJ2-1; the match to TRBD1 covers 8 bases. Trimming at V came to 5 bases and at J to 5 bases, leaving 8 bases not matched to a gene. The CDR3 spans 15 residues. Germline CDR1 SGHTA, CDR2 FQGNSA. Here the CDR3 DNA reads TGTGCCAGCAGCATTCAGGGGGCGGGGAACAATGAGCAGTTCTTC. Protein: CASSIQGAGNNEQFF.

The CDR3 nucleotides read TGCAGTGCTAGAAACGGCTATGGCTACACCTTC. This encodes CSARNGYGYTF. V is TRBV20-1 and J is TRBJ1-2; D is ambiguous. The V and J ends lost 2 bases and 4 bases respectively, with 5 bases between them. The V gene's germline CDR1 is DFQATT and CDR2 SNEGSKA (reference sequence). This CDR3 has 11 amino acids.

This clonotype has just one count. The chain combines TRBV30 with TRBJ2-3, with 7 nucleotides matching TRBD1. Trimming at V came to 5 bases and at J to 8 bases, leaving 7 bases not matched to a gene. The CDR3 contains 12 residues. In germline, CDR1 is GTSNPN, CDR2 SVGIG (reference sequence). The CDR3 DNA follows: TGTGCCTGGGGGCACCCAGGGGGTACGCAGTATTTT. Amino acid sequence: CAWGHPGGTQYF.

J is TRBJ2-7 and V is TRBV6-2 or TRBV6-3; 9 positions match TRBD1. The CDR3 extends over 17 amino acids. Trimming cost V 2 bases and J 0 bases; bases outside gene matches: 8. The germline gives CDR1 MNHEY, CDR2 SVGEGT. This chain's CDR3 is CASSYAGTGPRSYEQYF. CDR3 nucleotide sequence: TGTGCCAGCAGTTACGCCGGGACAGGGCCCCGCTCCTACGAGCAGTACTTC.

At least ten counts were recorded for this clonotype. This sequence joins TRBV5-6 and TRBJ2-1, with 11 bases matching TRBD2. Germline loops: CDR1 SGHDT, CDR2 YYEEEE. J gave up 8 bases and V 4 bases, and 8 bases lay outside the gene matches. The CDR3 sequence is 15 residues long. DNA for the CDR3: TGTGCCAGCAGCCTGGGACTAGCGGAGTGGTATGAGCAGTTCTTC. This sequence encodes CASSLGLAEWYEQFF.

The chain's CDR3 is CASTPDPGSYNEQFF. The CDR3 nucleotides read TGTGCCAGTACTCCGGACCCCGGATCTTACAATGAGCAGTTCTTC. V is TRBV19 and J is TRBJ2-1; no definite D call. This CDR3 spans 15 amino acids. Germline V lookup: CDR1 LNHDA, CDR2 SQIVND (reference sequence). The ends were cut back, 7 bases at V and 4 bases at J, with 17 bases in the middle.

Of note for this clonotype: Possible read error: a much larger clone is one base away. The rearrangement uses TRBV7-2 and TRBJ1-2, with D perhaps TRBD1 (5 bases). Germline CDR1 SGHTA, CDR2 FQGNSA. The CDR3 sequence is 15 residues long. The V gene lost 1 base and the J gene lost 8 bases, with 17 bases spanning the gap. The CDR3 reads CASSLDLRGREGYTF. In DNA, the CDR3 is TGTGCCAGCAGCTTAGACTTGCGGGGGAGGGAAGGCTACACCTTC. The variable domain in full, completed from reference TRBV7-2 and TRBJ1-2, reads GAGVSQSPSNKVTEKGKDVELRCDPISGHTALYWYRQSLGQGLEFLIYFQGNSAPDKSGLPSDRFSAERTGGSVSTLTIQRTQQEDSAVYLCASSLDLRGREGYTFGSGTRLTVV.

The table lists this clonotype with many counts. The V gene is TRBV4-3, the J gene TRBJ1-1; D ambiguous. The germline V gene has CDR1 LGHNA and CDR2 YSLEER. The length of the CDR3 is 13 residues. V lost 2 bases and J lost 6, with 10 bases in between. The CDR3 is CASSQRVEAEAFF. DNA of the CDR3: TGCGCCAGCAGCCAAAGGGTAGAGGCTGAAGCTTTCTTT.

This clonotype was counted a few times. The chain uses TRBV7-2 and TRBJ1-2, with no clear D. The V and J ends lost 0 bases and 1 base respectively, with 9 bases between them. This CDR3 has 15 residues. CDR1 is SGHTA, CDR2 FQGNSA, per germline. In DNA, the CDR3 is TGTGCCAGCAGCTTAGCGCGAGGCAGTAACTATGGCTACACCTTC. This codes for CASSLARGSNYGYTF.

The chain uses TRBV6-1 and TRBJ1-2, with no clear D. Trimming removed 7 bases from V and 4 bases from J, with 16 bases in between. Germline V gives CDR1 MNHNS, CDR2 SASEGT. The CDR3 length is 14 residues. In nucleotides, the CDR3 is TGTGCCAGCACCCCGATAGTCACAGTCTATGGCTACACCTTC. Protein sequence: CASTPIVTVYGYTF.

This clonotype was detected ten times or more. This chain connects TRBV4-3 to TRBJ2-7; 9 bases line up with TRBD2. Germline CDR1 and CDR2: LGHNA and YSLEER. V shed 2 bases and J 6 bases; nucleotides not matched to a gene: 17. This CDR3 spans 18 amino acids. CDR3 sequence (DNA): TGCGCCAGCAGCCAACTATACGGCATTGGGGGACTAGCAAGCGAGCAGTACTTC. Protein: CASSQLYGIGGLASEQYF.

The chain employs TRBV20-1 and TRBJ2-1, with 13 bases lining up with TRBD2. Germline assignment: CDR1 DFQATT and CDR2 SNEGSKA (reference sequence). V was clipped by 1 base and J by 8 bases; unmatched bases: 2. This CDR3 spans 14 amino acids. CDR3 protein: CSARGTSGSDEQFF. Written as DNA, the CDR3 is TGCAGTGCTAGAGGGACTAGCGGGAGTGATGAGCAGTTCTTC.

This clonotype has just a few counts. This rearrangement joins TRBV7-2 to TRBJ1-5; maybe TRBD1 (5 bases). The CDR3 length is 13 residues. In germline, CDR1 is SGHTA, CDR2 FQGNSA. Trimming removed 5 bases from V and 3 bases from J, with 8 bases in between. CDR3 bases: TGTGCCAGCAGCGGGGGTTTCAATCAGCCCCAGCATTTT. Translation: CASSGGFNQPQHF.

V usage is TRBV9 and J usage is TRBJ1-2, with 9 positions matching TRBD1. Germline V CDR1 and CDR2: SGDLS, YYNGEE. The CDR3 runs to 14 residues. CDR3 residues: CVSSVDRGDRGYTF. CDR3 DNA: TGTGTTAGCAGCGTTGACAGGGGGGATCGTGGCTACACCTTC.

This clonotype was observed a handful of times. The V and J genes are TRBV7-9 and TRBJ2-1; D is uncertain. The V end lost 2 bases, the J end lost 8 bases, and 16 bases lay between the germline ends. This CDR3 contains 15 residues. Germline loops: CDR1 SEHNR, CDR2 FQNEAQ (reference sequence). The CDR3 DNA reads TGTGCCAGCAGCTTAAATCGGCCCGCGGCGGATGAGCAGTTCTTC. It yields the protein CASSLNRPAADEQFF.

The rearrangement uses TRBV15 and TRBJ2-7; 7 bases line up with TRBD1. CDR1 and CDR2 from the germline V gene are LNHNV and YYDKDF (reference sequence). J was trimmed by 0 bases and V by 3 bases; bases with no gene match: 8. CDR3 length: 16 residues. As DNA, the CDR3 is TGTGCCACCAGCAGGGCCCCGGGACAGAGCTCCTACGAGCAGTACTTC. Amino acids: CATSRAPGQSSYEQYF.

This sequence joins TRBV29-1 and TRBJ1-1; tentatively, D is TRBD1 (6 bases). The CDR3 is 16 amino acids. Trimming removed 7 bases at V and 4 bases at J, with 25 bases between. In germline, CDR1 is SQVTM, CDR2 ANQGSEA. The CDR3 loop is CSATPDGRGGSTEAFF. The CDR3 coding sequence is TGCAGCGCTACACCCGACGGGAGAGGGGGATCCACTGAAGCTTTCTTT.

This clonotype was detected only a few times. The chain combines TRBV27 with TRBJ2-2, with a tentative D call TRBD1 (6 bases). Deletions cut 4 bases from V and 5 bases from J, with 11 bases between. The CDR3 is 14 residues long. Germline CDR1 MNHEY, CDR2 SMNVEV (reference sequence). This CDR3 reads CASSSSGVTGELFF. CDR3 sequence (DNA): TGTGCCAGCAGTTCTTCAGGGGTGACCGGGGAGCTGTTTTTT.

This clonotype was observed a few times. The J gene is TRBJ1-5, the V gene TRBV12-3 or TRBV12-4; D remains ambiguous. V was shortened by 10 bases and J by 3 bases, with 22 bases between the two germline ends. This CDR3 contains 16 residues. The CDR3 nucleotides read TGTGCCATCAGCCCTGCGGGTCTGGGAGACAATCAGCCCCAGCATTTT. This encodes CAISPAGLGDNQPQHF.

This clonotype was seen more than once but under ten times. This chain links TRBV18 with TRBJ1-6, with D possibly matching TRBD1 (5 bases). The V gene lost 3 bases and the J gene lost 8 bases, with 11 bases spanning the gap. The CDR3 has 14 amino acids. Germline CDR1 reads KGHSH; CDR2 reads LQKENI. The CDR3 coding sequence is TGTGCCAGCTCACCCCGGGACTCCTATTCACCCCTCCACTTT. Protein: CASSPRDSYSPLHF.